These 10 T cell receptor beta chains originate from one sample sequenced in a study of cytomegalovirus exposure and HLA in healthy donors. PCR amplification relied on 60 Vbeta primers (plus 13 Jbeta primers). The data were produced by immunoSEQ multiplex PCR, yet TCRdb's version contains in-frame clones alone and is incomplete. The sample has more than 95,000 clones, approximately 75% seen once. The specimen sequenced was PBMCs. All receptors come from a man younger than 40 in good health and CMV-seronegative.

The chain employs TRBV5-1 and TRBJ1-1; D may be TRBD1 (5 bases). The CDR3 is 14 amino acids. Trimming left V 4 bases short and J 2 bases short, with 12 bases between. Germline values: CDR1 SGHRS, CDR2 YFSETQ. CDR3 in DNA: TGCGCCAGCAGCCCGGGGGGGAGAAACACTGAAGCTTTCTTT. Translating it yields CASSPGGRNTEAFF.

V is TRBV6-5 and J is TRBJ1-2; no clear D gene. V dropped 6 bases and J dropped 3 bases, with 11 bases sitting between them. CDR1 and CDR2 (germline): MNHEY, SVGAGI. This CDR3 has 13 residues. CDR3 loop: CASSADTDYGYTF. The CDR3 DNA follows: TGTGCCAGCAGCGCCGACACCGACTATGGCTACACCTTC.

CDR3 in DNA: TGTGCCAGCAGCCAAGACTTAGAACGGGGAAATGAAGCTTTCTTT. This encodes CASSQDLERGNEAFF. The chain employs TRBV4-2 and TRBJ1-1; D is ambiguous. Germline V gene lookup returns CDR1 LGHNA and CDR2 YNFKEQ. There are 15 residues in the CDR3. V gave up 0 bases and J gave up 7 bases, with 15 bases separating them.

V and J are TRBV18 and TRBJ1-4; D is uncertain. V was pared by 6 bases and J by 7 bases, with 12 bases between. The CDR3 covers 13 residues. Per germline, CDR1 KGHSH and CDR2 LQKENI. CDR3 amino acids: CASSSGTGEKLFF. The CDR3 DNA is TGTGCCAGCTCCTCCGGTACCGGTGAAAAACTGTTTTTT.

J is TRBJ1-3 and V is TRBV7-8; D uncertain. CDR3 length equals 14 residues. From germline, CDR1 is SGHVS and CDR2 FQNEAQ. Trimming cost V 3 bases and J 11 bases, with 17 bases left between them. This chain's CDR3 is CASSFRDQVAAIYF. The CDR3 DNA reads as TGTGCCAGCAGCTTTCGTGATCAGGTCGCAGCCATATATTTT.

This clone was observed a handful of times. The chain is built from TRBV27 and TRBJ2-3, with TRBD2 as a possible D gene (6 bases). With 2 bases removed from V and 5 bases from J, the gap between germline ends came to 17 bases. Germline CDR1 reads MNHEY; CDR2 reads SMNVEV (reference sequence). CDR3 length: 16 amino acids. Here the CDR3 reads CASSLTVAAGVDTQYF. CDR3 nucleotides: TGTGCCAGCAGTTTAACCGTAGCGGCGGGTGTAGATACGCAGTATTTT.

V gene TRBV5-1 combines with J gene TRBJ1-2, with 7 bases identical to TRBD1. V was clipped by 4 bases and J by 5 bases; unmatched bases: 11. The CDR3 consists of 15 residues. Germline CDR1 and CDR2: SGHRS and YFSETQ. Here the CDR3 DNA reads TGCGCCAGCAGCCCGAATCCGGGACAGCCTTATGGCTACACCTTC. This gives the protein CASSPNPGQPYGYTF.

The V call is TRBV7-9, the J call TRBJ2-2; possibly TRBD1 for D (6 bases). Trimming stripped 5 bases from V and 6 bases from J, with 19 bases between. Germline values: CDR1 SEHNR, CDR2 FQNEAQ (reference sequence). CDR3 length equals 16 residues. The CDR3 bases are TGTGCCAGCAGCAGCCTACAGGGCAGGTCGCCCGGGGAGCTGTTTTTT. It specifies CASSSLQGRSPGELFF.

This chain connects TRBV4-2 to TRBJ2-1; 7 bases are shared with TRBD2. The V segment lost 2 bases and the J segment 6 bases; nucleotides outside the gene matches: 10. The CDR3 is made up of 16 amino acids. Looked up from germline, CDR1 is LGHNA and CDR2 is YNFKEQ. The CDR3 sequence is CASSQIERGLRNEQFF. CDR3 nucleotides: TGTGCCAGCAGCCAAATTGAGCGGGGTCTTCGCAATGAGCAGTTCTTC.

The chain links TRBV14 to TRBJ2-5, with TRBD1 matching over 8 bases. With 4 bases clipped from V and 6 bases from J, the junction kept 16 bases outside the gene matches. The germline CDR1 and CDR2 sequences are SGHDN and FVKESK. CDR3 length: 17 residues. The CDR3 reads CASSRTAAGQVVQTQYF. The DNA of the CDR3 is TGTGCCAGCAGCCGGACAGCCGCGGGACAGGTAGTGCAGACCCAGTACTTC.